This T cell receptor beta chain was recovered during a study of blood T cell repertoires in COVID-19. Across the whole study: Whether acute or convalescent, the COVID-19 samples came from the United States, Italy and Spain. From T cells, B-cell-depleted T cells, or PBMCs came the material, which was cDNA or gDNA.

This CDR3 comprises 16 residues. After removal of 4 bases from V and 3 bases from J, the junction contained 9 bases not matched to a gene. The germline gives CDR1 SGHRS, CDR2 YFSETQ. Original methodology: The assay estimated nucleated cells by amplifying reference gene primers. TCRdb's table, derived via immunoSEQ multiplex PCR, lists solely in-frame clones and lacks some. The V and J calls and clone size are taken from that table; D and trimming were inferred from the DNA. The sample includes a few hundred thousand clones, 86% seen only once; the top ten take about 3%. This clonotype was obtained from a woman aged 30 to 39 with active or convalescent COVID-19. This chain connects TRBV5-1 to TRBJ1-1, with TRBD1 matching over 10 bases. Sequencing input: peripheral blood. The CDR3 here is CASSGSGTGVHTEAFF. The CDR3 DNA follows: TGCGCCAGCAGCGGATCCGGGACAGGGGTCCACACTGAAGCTTTCTTT.